This TCR beta chain was sequenced in a study of shared clonotypes between healthy human individuals (dated by TCRdb to the early 2020s). Regarding the study in general: A couple of women and three men aged 18 to 49 years were included in the cohort. To estimate repertoire size and how much clonotypes are shared between individuals, the study performed deep sequencing of blood TCR repertoires from a few healthy adults. To increase sequencing depth and limit assay-specific biases, TCR repertoire library preparation and sequencing were carried out by different laboratories using diverse techniques. Between about 0.8 and 9 billion PBMCs per donor were obtained by leukapheresis. Overall results and qualifications from the work: Because the study included a small number of donors, the genetic and exposure-history diversity represented was limited. Pairwise subsampling led to the expectation that sequencing depth would affect the degree of clonotype sharing among donors. Only blood was sampled, and tissue TCR repertoires likely differ from those in blood.

The donors were healthy, HIV-negative adults with no recently reported acute infections or vaccinations. All donors were Caucasian adults living in Nashville, Tennessee, USA. For unsorted samples, 84 million or so PBMCs were counted, and genomic DNA was extracted using the QIAamp DNA Blood Mini kit. After blood collection by leukapheresis, PBMCs were isolated using Ficoll-Histopaque density gradient centrifugation and then cryopreserved in the vapor phase of liquid nitrogen. Trimming takes 4 bases from V and 4 bases from J, and the germline ends sit 20 bases apart. The CDR3 spans 17 residues, from the cysteine through the phenylalanine. Only the CDR3 region is kept as DNA, spanning 51 bases read in frame from base 1. From a lookup of the germline V gene (reference sequence), CDR1 and CDR2 are LNHDA and SQIVND. TCR CDR3 regions were amplified from genomic DNA by multiplex PCR using the deep immunoSEQ assay. For each cell subset, the extracted genomic DNA was distributed evenly across all wells of several immunoSEQ 96-well plates, and each plate served as one replicate. For unsorted PBMC, around 330 ng genomic DNA, equal to around 30,000 T cell genomes, was loaded into each replicate PCR. Ten immunoSEQ deep assay plates were used to sequence the unsorted PBMC genomic DNA. The purified libraries were quantified using a Qubit 3.0 fluorometer, sized with a Bioanalyzer 2100, and then quantified again using the KAPA Library Quantification kit. Each immunoSEQ 96-well plate was sequenced on its own single-read 150-cycle Illumina NextSeq 550 flow cell. On the study's bioinformatics: Because only junctional sequences without quality scores were contained in the immunoSEQ output, filtering matching that applied to full-length reads could not be performed. To assign V/J genes and CDR3, sequences were annotated against IMGT germline references using PyIR, a Python wrapper for IgBLAST v1.9. Reads were filtered out if the reads had weak V/J assignments (E-value above 1e-6), no CDR3, stop codons, out-of-frame junctions, or ambiguous translated residues. V3J clonotypes were defined as sequences sharing the same inferred V gene, J gene, and CDR3 amino acid sequence. To compute the percentage overlap between repertoires, the number of shared unique clonotypes was divided by the size of the smaller repertoire. RTK rarefaction, the Chao1 estimator, and Recon v2.1 estimates of unobserved clonotypes were used to assess repertoire richness. TCRdb took over this immuneACCESS table, retaining in-frame rearrangements with V and J assigned. Such tables are incomplete; in checked studies, under half of the missing clones stem from an unresolved V gene, and the remainder is unexplained. V, J and clone size are those of that table, while D and trimming were read from the DNA. Counted in this sample were roughly 500,000 clones; over 60% of them appeared once. About an eighth of the sample goes to the ten largest clones.

This clone came up a few times. Its antigen specificity is not known. There are no base qualities to consult, and no much larger clone falls within one base. The V and J genes are TRBV19 and TRBJ1-5; matching of 5 bases hints at TRBD1 as the D gene. The TCR sequence derives from a woman aged 40 to 50 in good health. Some clones in this sample may be carry-over from other donors' samples. Sequencing input: PBMCs. CDR3 region: CASSTRQLRTNNQPQHF. The base sequence is TGTGCCAGTAGTACCCGACAGCTTAGGACGAATAATCAGCCCCAGCATTTT.